What follows are 24 T cell receptor beta chains derived from one specimen sequenced in a study of CD8+ T cells in alopecia areata. Reverse transcribed after extraction, RNA yielded cDNA as the sequencing template. Assay: immunoSEQ multiplex PCR; the TCRdb copy retains only in-frame clones and omits some. The sample carries over 85,000 clones, under 45% recorded once. The sequencing input was CD4+ T cells sorted from blood. Receptors were obtained from a human donor with alopecia areata.

This clone was counted only a few times. This chain connects TRBV29-1 to TRBJ2-7; the D gene is possibly TRBD1 (6 bases). Per the germline V gene, CDR1 is SQVTM and CDR2 is ANQGSEA. This CDR3 spans 13 amino acids. As DNA, the CDR3 is TGCAGGCCCTTAGCGACAGGCTCCTACGAGCAGTACTTC. Residues: CRPLATGSYEQYF.

The V call is TRBV30, the J call TRBJ1-2, with 7 bases lining up with TRBD1. CDR3 length equals 13 residues. With 2 bases clipped from V and 4 bases from J, the junction kept 4 bases outside the gene matches. Germline V CDR1 and CDR2: GTSNPN, SVGIG (reference sequence). The chain's CDR3 is CAWSPGQPYGYTF. The CDR3 coding sequence is TGTGCCTGGAGTCCGGGACAGCCCTATGGCTACACCTTC.

In this sample, this clone turned up a few times. The CDR3 is CASSLGGVLAFF. The CDR3, as DNA: TGTGCCAGCAGCTTAGGCGGCGTTTTGGCTTTCTTT. The chain joins TRBV7-9 to TRBJ1-1; D is unresolved. The V gene's germline CDR1 is SEHNR and CDR2 FQNEAQ (reference sequence). V lost 1 base and J lost 11, with 11 bases in between. The CDR3 has 12 residues.

This clone was seen a few times. The chain has TRBV18 and TRBJ2-7; tentatively, D is TRBD2 (5 bases). V lost 2 bases to trimming and J lost 5 bases, with 10 bases between them. Germline CDR1 and CDR2: KGHSH and LQKENI. This CDR3 spans 13 amino acids. CDR3 in DNA: TGTGCCAGCTCACCAGGGCGGGCGGACGAGCAGTACTTC. This gives the protein CASSPGRADEQYF.

The chain uses TRBV29-1 and TRBJ2-5; D is unclear. Trimming stripped 3 bases from V and 2 bases from J, with 4 bases between. The CDR3 consists of 11 residues. Germline V lookup: CDR1 SQVTM, CDR2 ANQGSEA. This chain's CDR3 is CSVDIQETQYF. Written as DNA, the CDR3 is TGCAGCGTTGATATACAAGAGACCCAGTACTTC. Complete variable domain (other parts from reference TRBV29-1 and TRBJ2-5): SAVISQKPSRDICQRGTSLTIQCQVDSQVTMMFWYRQQPGQSLTLIATANQGSEATYESGFVIDKFPISRPNLTFSTLTVSNMSPEDSSIYLCSVDIQETQYFGPGTRLLVL.

V is TRBV5-6 and J is TRBJ2-5; D remains unclear. V shed 0 bases and J shed 5 bases, with 8 bases lying between them. The CDR3 totals 13 residues. In germline, CDR1 is SGHDT, CDR2 YYEEEE. CDR3 residues: CASSLGFGETQYF. In DNA form, the CDR3 reads TGTGCCAGCAGCTTGGGGTTTGGGGAGACCCAGTACTTC. The entire variable domain, with the rest obtained from reference TRBV5-6 and TRBJ2-5, is as follows: DAGVTQSPTHLIKTRGQQVTLRCSPKSGHDTVSWYQQALGQGPQFIFQYYEEEERQRGNFPDRFSGHQFPNYSSELNVNALLLGDSALYLCASSLGFGETQYFGPGTRLLVL.

CDR3 sequence (DNA): TGCGCCAGCAGCTTGGGGACTAGCGGCCCCTACGAGCAGTACTTC. This gives the protein CASSLGTSGPYEQYF. J is TRBJ2-7 and V is TRBV5-1; TRBD2 agrees at 10 bases. The CDR3 covers 15 residues. V was pared by 0 bases and J by 2 bases, with 2 bases of the junction left unmatched. The germline V gene has CDR1 SGHRS and CDR2 YFSETQ.

The sample holds a few counts of this clone. The V and J genes are TRBV30 and TRBJ2-5; D is uncertain. The CDR3 consists of 11 residues. In germline, CDR1 is GTSNPN, CDR2 SVGIG (reference sequence). CDR3 nucleotide sequence: TGTGGAGCGATATCCCAAGAGACCCAGTACTTC. It yields the protein CGAISQETQYF.

The chain carries TRBV23-1 and TRBJ2-5; D not certain. TRBV23-1 is identified as an open reading frame with a role that is uncertain. The CDR3 spans 15 residues. V gave up 0 bases and J gave up 1 base, with 9 bases separating them. The CDR3 loop is CASSQSSNIQETQYF. CDR3 sequence (DNA): TGCGCCAGCAGTCAATCTTCGAACATCCAAGAGACCCAGTACTTC.

The chain couples TRBV2 to TRBJ2-5; D is uncertain. Germline V gives CDR1 SNHLY, CDR2 FYNNEI. The germline V and J ends were trimmed by 11 bases and 5 bases, with 9 bases remaining between them. The CDR3 extends over 10 amino acids. The CDR3 is CAAAAETQYF. CDR3 DNA: TGTGCCGCAGCAGCGGAGACCCAGTACTTC.

The chain's CDR3 is CSVEGELRGNEQFF. In DNA form, the CDR3 reads TGCAGCGTTGAAGGCGAGCTGAGAGGCAATGAGCAGTTCTTC. The chain employs TRBV29-1 and TRBJ2-1, with no clear D. The CDR3 runs to 14 residues. The germline V gene encodes CDR1 SQVTM and CDR2 ANQGSEA. V shed 1 base and J shed 6 bases, with 13 bases lying between them.

The J gene is TRBJ2-1, the V gene TRBV4-1; D remains unclear. The CDR3 runs 13 residues. Germline loops: CDR1 MGHRA, CDR2 YSYEKL. The V end lost 5 bases, the J end lost 6 bases, and 11 bases lay between the germline ends. CDR3 residues: CASSLGPGNEQFF. The CDR3 DNA is TGCGCCAGCAGCTTAGGACCGGGCAATGAGCAGTTCTTC.

This clone was counted a few times. The CDR3 DNA sequence: TGTGCCAGCAGCTTCCTGGCAGGCCACGAGACCCAGTACTTC. This sequence encodes CASSFLAGHETQYF. This chain uses TRBV5-4 with TRBJ2-5; D not certain. The germline V gene has CDR1 SGHNT and CDR2 YYREEE (reference sequence). The length of the CDR3 is 14 residues. V lost 2 bases to trimming and J lost 5 bases, with 13 bases between them.

A note on this clone: At the DNA level, this CDR3 is encoded by other sequences in the same sample as well. This chain joins TRBV29-1 and TRBJ1-1; D is undetermined. The CDR3 is made up of 12 amino acids. Germline lookup yields CDR1 SQVTM and CDR2 ANQGSEA. Trimming took 1 base from V and 0 from J, leaving 3 bases between them. In nucleotides, the CDR3 is TGCAGCGTTGAAGGGGTGAACACTGAAGCTTTCTTT. It translates to CSVEGVNTEAFF.

The chain links TRBV16 to TRBJ1-1; D is unresolved. Germline values: CDR1 KGHSY, CDR2 FQNENV. The CDR3 is 13 residues long. V lost 5 bases, J lost 2 bases, and 9 bases lay in between. CDR3 protein: CASSTLPNTEAFF. DNA for the CDR3: TGTGCCAGCAGCACACTTCCAAACACTGAAGCTTTCTTT.

The chain uses TRBV6-5 and TRBJ2-7, with a weak D call TRBD1 (5 bases). Germline values: CDR1 MNHEY, CDR2 SVGAGI. This CDR3 is 12 amino acids long. V gave up 4 bases and J gave up 6 bases, with 10 bases separating them. This chain's CDR3 is CASSSPGREQYF. CDR3 DNA: TGTGCCAGCAGTTCCCCAGGGCGCGAGCAGTACTTC.

J is TRBJ2-7 and V is TRBV11-2; no clear D. Trimming took 2 bases from V and 0 from J, leaving 11 bases between them. The V gene's germline CDR1 is SGHAT and CDR2 FQNNGV. This CDR3 comprises 15 residues. CDR3 in amino acids: CASSLSGPPSYEQYF. The CDR3 DNA follows: TGTGCCAGCAGCTTATCGGGTCCTCCCTCCTACGAGCAGTACTTC.

This chain links TRBV4-2 with TRBJ2-7; D not resolved. This CDR3 contains 14 residues. Between the trimmed V and J ends, which lost 1 base and 2 bases, there was a span of 9 bases. Germline-derived CDR1 and CDR2 are LGHNA and YNFKEQ. CDR3 DNA: TGTGCCAGCAGCCAAGTTCTGTCCCCCTACGAGCAGTACTTC. This sequence encodes CASSQVLSPYEQYF.

Ten or more counts support this clone. The chain links TRBV6-6 to TRBJ2-7, with TRBD1 as a possible D gene (5 bases). V was trimmed by 1 base and J by 7 bases, leaving 11 bases between them. Germline CDR1 MNHNY, CDR2 SVGAGI (reference sequence). The CDR3 runs to 13 residues. The CDR3 protein is CASSYFRVREQYF. The CDR3 DNA follows: TGTGCCAGCAGTTACTTCAGGGTGCGGGAGCAGTACTTC.

The chain recombines TRBV19 with TRBJ2-1; D remains unclear. Germline V lookup: CDR1 LNHDA, CDR2 SQIVND (reference sequence). The CDR3 covers 12 residues. V gave up 6 bases and J gave up 4 bases, with 7 bases separating them. CDR3 nucleotides: TGTGCCAGTAGGGGATCTTACAATGAGCAGTTCTTC. Translating gives CASRGSYNEQFF.

V and J are TRBV7-9 and TRBJ2-5; D remains unclear. CDR1 and CDR2 from the germline V gene are SEHNR and FQNEAQ (reference sequence). This CDR3 is 11 amino acids long. V lost 2 bases and J lost 6, with 4 bases in between. CDR3 protein: CASSLMQTQYF. As DNA, the CDR3 is TGTGCCAGCAGCTTAATGCAGACCCAGTACTTC. Using reference TRBV7-9 and TRBJ2-5 for the parts outside the CDR3, the full variable domain is DTGVSQNPRHKITKRGQNVTFRCDPISEHNRLYWYRQTLGQGPEFLTYFQNEAQLEKSRLLSDRFSAERPKGSFSTLEIQRTEQGDSAMYLCASSLMQTQYFGPGTRLLVL.

This clone has more than one count but fewer than ten. This chain uses TRBV29-1 with TRBJ2-5, with D unresolved. Germline CDR1 reads SQVTM; CDR2 reads ANQGSEA. CDR3 length equals 11 residues. The CDR3 here is CTIRHQETQYF. CDR3 in DNA: TGCACCATCCGCCATCAAGAGACCCAGTACTTC.

This clone turned up a few times. The rearrangement uses TRBV5-1 and TRBJ2-7; D tentatively reads TRBD1 or TRBD2 (5 bases each). This CDR3 is 14 amino acids long. Trimming cost V 4 bases and J 0 bases, with 11 bases left between them. The V gene's germline CDR1 is SGHRS and CDR2 YFSETQ. This chain's CDR3 is CASSEGPPSYEQYF. The CDR3 nucleotides are TGCGCCAGCAGCGAGGGACCGCCCTCCTACGAGCAGTACTTC.

This chain links TRBV15 with TRBJ1-2; unclear D gene. CDR1 is LNHNV, CDR2 YYDKDF, per germline (reference sequence). V lost 3 bases, J lost 0 bases, and 5 bases lay in between. The CDR3 has 13 amino acids. CDR3 DNA: TGTGCCACCAGCAGGGAGTCTAACTATGGCTACACCTTC. Encoded protein: CATSRESNYGYTF. Supplemented by reference TRBV15 and TRBJ1-2, the full variable domain reads DAMVIQNPRYQVTQFGKPVTLSCSQTLNHNVMYWYQQKSSQAPKLLFHYYDKDFNNEADTPDNFQSRRPNTSFCFLDIRSPGLGDTAMYLCATSRESNYGYTFGSGTRLTVV.